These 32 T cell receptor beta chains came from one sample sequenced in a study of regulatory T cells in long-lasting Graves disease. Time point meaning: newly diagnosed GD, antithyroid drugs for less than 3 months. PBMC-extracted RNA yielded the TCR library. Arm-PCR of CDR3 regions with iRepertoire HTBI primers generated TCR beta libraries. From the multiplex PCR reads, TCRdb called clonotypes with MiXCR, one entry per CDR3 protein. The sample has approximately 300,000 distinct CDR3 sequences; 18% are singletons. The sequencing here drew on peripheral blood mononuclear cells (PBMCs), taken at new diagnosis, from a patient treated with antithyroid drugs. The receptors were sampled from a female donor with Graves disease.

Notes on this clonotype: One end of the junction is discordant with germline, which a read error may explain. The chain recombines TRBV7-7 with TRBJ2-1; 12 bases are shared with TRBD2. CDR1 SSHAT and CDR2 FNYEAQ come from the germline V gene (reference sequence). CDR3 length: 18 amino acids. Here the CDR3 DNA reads TGTGCTAGCAGTCACCTCCCTAAGACTAGCGGGAGCTACAATGAGCAGTTCTTC. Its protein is CASSHLPKTSGSYNEQFF. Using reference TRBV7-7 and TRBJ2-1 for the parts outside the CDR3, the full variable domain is GAGVSQSPRYKVTKRGQDVTLRCDPISSHATLYWYQQALGQGPEFLTYFNYEAQPDKSGLPSDRFSAERPEGSISTLTIQRTEQRDSAMYRCASSHLPKTSGSYNEQFFGPGTRLTVL.

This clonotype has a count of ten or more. The CDR3 coding sequence is TGTGCCAGCAGTTCCTTCAGGGACGTTAATGAAAAACTGTTTTTT. Its translation: CASSSFRDVNEKLFF. V and J are TRBV28 and TRBJ1-4, with a tentative D call TRBD1 (5 bases). V was trimmed by 4 bases and J by 4 bases, leaving 13 bases between them. The germline gives CDR1 MDHEN, CDR2 SYDVKM. The CDR3 runs 15 residues.

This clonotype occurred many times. The CDR3 DNA sequence: TGTGCTAGTGGTTCCAGGGGGAACCAGTACTTC. Translating it yields CASGSRGNQYF. The gene calls are TRBV12-5 and TRBJ2-5; 7 nucleotides line up with TRBD1. The CDR3 has 11 residues. Germline loops: CDR1 LGHNT, CDR2 FRNRAP. Trimming removed 4 bases from V and 10 bases from J; junction bases left unmatched: 3.

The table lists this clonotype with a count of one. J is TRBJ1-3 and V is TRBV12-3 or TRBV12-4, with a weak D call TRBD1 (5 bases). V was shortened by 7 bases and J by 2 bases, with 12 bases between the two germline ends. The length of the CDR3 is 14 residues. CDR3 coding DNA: TGTGCCAGCACCCGAGGGGCGGCTGGAAACACCATATATTTT. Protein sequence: CASTRGAAGNTIYF.

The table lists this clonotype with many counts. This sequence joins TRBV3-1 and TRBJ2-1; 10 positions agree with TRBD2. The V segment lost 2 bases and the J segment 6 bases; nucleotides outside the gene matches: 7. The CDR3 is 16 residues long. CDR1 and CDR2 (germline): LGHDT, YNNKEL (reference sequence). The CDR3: CASSQPASGSRNEQFF. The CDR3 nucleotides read TGTGCCAGCAGCCAACCAGCTAGCGGGAGTCGCAATGAGCAGTTCTTC.

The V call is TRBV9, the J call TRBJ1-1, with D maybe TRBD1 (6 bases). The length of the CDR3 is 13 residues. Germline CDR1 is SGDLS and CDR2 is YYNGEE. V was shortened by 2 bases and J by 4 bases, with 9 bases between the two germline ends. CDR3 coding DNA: TGTGCCAGCAGCGTTTCGGGGGCCACTGAAGCTTTCTTT. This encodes CASSVSGATEAFF.

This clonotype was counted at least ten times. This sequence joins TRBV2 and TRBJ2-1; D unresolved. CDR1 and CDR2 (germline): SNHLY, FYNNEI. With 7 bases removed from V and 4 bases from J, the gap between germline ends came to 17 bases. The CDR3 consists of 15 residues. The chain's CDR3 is CASTERIPRYNEQFF. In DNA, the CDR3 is TGTGCCAGCACCGAAAGGATACCTCGGTACAATGAGCAGTTCTTC.

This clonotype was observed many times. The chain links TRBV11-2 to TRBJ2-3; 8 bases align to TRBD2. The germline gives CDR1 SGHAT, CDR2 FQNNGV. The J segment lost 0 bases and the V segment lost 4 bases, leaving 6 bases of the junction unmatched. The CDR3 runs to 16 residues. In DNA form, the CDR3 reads TGTGCCAGCAGCTCTTCTCGCGGGGGGAGCACAGATACGCAGTATTTT. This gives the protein CASSSSRGGSTDTQYF.

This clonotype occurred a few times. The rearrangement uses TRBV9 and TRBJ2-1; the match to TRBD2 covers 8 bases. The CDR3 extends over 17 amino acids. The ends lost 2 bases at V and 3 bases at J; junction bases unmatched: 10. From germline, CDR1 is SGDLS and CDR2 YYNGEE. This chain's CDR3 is CASSVGITGGNYNEQFF. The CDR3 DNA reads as TGTGCCAGCAGCGTTGGTATTACGGGAGGGAACTACAATGAGCAGTTCTTC.

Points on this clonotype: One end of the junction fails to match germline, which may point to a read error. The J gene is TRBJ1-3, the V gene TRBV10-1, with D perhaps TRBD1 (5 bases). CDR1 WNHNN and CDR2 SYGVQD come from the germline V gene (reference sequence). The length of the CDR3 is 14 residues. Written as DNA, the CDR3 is TGTGCCAGCAGTGAGGGGTCAGCTGGAAACACCATATATTTT. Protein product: CASSEGSAGNTIYF.

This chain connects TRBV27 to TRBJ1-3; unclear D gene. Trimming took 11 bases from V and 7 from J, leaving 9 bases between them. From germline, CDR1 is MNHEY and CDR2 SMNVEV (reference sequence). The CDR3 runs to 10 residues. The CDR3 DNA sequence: TGTGCCGCTCTCGTGAACACCATATATTTT. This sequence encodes CAALVNTIYF.

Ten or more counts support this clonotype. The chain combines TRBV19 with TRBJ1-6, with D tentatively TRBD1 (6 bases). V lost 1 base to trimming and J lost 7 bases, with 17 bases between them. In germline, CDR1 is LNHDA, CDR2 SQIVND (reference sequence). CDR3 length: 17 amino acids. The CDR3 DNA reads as TGTGCCAGTAGTATAGGAGTTTGGGACAATGGGAATTCACCCCTCCACTTT. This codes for CASSIGVWDNGNSPLHF.

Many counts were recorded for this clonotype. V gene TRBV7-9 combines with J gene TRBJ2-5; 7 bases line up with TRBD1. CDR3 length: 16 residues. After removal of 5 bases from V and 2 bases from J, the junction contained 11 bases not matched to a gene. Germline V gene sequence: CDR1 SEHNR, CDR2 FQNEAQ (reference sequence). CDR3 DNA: TGTGCCAGCAGCGAGACTCTGACAGGGTCGCAAGAGACCCAGTACTTC. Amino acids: CASSETLTGSQETQYF. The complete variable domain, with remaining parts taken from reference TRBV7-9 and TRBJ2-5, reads DTGVSQNPRHKITKRGQNVTFRCDPISEHNRLYWYRQTLGQGPEFLTYFQNEAQLEKSRLLSDRFSAERPKGSFSTLEIQRTEQGDSAMYLCASSETLTGSQETQYFGPGTRLLVL.

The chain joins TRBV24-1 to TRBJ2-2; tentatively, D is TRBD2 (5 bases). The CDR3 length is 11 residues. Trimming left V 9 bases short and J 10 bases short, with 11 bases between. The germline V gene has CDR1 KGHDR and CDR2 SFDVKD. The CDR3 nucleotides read TGTGCCACCCTCGGAGCGGAGGAGCTGTTTTTT. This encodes CATLGAEELFF.

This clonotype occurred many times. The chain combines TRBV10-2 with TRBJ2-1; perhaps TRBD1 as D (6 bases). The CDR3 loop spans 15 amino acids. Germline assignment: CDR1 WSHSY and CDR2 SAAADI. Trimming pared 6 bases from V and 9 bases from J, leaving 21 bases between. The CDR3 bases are TGCGCCAGCAGGACGACAGGAGCGGCCCTCACTGAGCAGTTCTTC. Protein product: CASRTTGAALTEQFF.

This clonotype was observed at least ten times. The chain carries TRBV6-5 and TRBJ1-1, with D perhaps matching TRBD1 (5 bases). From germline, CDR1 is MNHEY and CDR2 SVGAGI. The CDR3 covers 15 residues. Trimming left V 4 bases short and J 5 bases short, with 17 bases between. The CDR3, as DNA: TGTGCCAGCAGTTTCTCGGGCGGGGGAGTTACTGAAGCTTTCTTT. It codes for CASSFSGGGVTEAFF.

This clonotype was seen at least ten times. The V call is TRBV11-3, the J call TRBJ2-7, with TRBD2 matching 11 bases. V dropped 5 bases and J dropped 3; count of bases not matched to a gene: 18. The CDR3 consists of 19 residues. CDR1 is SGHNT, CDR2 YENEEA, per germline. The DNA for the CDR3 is TGTGCCAGCAGCCCAGAGGGGGGTTATGGGACTAGCGGAAACTACGAGCAGTACTTC. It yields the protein CASSPEGGYGTSGNYEQYF.

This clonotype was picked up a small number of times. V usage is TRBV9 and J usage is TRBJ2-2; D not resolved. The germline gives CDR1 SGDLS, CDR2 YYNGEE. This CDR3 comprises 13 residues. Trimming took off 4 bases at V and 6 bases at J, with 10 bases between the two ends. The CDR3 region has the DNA TGTGCCAGCAGCCCTTCTGGAGCCGGGGAGCTGTTTTTT. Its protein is CASSPSGAGELFF.

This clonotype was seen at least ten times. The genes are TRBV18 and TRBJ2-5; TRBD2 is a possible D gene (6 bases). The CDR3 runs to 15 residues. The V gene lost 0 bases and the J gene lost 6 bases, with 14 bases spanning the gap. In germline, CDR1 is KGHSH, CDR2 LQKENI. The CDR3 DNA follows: TGTGCCAGCTCACCACCCGGCCAGGAGGGGAAGACCCAGTACTTC. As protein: CASSPPGQEGKTQYF.

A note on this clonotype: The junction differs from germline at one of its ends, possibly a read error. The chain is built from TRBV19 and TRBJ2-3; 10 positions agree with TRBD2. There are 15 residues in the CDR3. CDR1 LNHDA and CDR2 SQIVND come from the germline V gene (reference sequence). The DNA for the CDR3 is TGTGCCACCTCCCCGCGGAGCGGGGGGGTGGATACGCTGTATTTT. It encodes CATSPRSGGVDTLYF. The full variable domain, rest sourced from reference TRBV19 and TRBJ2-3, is DGGITQSPKYLFRKEGQNVTLSCEQNLNHDAMYWYRQDPGQGLRLIYYSQIVNDFQKGDIAEGYSVSREKKESFPLTVTSAQKNPTAFYLCATSPRSGGVDTLYFGPGTRLTVL.

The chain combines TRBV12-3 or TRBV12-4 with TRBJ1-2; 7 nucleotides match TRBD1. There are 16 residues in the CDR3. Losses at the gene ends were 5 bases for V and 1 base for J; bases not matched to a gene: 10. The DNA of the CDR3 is TGTGCCAGCAGTCTTTACAACCCAGGGGGTAACTATGGCTACACCTTC. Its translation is CASSLYNPGGNYGYTF.

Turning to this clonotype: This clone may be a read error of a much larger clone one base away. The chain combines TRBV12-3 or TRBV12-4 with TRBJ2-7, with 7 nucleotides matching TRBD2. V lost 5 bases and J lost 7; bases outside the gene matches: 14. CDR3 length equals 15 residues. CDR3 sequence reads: CASSPRPLSGNEQYF. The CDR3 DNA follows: TGTGCCAGCAGTCCACGACCCTTAAGCGGGAATGAGCAGTACTTC.

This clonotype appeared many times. CDR3 nucleotide sequence: TGCAGTGCTAGGTCCGGGAGCAGTAGGGAGACCCAGTACTTC. Translated: CSARSGSSRETQYF. The chain uses TRBV20-1 and TRBJ2-5, with a weak D call TRBD2 (6 bases). Trimming shortened V by 3 bases and J by 5 bases, and 16 bases separated the two germline ends. Germline CDR1 reads DFQATT; CDR2 reads SNEGSKA (reference sequence). The CDR3 totals 14 residues.

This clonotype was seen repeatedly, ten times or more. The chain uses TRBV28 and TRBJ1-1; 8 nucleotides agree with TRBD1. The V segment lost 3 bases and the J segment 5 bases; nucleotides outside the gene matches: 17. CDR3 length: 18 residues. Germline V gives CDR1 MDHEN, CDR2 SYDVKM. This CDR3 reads CASSFPSSGRGLRTEAFF. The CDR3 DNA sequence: TGTGCCAGCAGTTTCCCGAGCAGCGGCAGGGGGCTGCGGACTGAAGCTTTCTTT.

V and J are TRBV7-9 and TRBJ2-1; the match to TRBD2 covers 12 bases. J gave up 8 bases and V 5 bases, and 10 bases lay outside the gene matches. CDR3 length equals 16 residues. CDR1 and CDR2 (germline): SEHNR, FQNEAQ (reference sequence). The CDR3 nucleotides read TGTGCCAGCAGCAGGACTAGCGGGACGGAGAGCTATGAGCAGTTCTTC. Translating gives CASSRTSGTESYEQFF.

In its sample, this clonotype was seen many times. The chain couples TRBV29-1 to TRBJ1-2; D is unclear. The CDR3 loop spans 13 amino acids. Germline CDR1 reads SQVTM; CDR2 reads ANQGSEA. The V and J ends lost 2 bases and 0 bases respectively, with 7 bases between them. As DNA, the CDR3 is TGCAGCGTTGAAAAGGGCCCTAACTATGGCTACACCTTC. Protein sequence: CSVEKGPNYGYTF.

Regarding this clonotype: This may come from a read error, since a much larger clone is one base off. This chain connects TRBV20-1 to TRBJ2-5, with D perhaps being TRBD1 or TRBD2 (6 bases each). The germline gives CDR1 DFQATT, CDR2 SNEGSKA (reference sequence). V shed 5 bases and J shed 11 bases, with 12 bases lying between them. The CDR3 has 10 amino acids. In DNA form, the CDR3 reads TGCAGTGCTGAGGGGGGTGAGCAGTACTTC. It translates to CSAEGGEQYF.

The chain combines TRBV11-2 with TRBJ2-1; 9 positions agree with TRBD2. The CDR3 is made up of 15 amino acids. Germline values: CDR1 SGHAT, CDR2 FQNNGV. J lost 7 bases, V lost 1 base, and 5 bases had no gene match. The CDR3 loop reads CASSLGAGGGNEQFF. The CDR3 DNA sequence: TGTGCCAGCAGCTTAGGGGCGGGAGGGGGGAATGAGCAGTTCTTC.

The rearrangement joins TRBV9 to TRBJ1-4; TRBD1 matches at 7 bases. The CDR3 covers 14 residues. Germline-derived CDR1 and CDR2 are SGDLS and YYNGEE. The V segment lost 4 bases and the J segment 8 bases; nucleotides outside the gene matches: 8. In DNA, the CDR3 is TGTGCCAGCAGCCCTACGGGACAGACGGAAAAACTGTTTTTT. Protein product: CASSPTGQTEKLFF.

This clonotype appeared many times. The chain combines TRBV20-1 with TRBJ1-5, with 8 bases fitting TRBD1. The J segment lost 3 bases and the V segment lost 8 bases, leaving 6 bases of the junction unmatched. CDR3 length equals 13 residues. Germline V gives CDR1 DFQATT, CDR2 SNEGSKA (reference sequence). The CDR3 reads CSIRTGINQPQHF. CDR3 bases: TGCAGTATCAGGACAGGGATCAATCAGCCCCAGCATTTT.

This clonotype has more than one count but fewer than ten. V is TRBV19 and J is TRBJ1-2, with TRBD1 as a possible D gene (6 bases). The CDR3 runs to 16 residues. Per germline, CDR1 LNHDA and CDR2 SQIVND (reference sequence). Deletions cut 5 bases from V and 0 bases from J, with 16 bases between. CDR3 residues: CASSFALDSPNYGYTF. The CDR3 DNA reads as TGTGCCAGTAGTTTTGCCTTGGACAGTCCTAACTATGGCTACACCTTC.

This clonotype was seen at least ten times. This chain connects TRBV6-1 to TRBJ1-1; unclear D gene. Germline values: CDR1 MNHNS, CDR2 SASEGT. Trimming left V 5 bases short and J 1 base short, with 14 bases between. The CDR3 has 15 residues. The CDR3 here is CASSKMTTGNTEAFF. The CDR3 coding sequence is TGTGCCAGCAGTAAAATGACGACGGGGAACACTGAAGCTTTCTTT.